The subject of this entry is one TCR beta chain. TCRdb keeps only in-frame clones here, not all; method: immunoSEQ multiplex PCR. The sample has roughly 70,000 clones, around nine tenths seen once. This entry is derived from a study of technical replicates of blood from a handful of donors. This clonotype was obtained from a human donor in good health. Some clones in this sample may be carry-over from other donors' samples. Material for sequencing was PBMCs.

The CDR3 reads CATARGPLSYEQYF. The CDR3 coding sequence is TGTGCCACCGCCAGGGGTCCCCTCTCCTACGAGCAGTACTTC. The gene calls are TRBV6-1 and TRBJ2-7; D possibly corresponds to TRBD1 (6 bases). Looked up from germline, CDR1 is MNHNS and CDR2 is SASEGT. Trimming stripped 10 bases from V and 0 bases from J, with 16 bases between. The CDR3 spans 14 residues.